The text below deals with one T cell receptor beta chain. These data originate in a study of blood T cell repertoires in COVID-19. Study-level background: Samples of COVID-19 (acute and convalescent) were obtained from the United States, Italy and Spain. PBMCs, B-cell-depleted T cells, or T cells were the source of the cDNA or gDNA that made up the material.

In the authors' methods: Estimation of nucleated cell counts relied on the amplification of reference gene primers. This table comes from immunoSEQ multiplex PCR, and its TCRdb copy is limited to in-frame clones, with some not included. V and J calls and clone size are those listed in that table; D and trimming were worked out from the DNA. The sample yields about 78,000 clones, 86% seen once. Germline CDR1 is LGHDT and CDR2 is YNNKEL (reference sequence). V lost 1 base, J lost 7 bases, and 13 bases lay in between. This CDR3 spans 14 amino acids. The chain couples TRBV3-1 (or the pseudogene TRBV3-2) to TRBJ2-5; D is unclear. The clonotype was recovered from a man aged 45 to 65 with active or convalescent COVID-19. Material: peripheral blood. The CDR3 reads CASSQAAQLGTQYF. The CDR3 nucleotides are TGTGCCAGCAGCCAAGCTGCTCAACTCGGGACCCAGTACTTC.